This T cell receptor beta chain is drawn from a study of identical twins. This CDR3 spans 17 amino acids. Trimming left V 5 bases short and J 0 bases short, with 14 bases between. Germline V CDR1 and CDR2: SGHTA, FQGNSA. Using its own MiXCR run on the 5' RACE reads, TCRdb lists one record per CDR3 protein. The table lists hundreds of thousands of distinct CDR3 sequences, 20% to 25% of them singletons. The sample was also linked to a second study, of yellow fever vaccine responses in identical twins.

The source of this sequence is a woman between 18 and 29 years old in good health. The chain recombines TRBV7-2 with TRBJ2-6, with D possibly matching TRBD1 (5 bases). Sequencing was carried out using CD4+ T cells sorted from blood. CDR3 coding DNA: TGTGCCAGCAGCGCCCAGGGCCCTAACTCTGGGGCCAACGTCCTGACTTTC. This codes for CASSAQGPNSGANVLTF.